This T cell receptor beta chain was sequenced during a study of blood T cell repertoires in COVID-19. Overall study context: Researchers got acute and convalescent COVID-19 samples from the United States, Italy and Spain.

Trimming stripped 8 bases from V and 8 bases from J, with 24 bases between. The CDR3 spans 15 residues. The germline CDR1 and CDR2 sequences are ENHRY and SYGVKD. Original analysis: From reference gene primer amplification, estimates of nucleated cell counts were derived. Sequenced by immunoSEQ multiplex PCR; TCRdb stores in-frame clones only, minus some. V and J calls plus clone size are reproduced from that table; the DNA served to infer D and trimming. This table holds about 220,000 clones, over 65% found once. This sequence joins TRBV10-3 and TRBJ1-2; D possibly corresponds to TRBD1 (6 bases). The source of this sequence is a woman between 55 and 75 years old who had recovered from COVID-19. Input material: PBMCs or T cells enriched from blood (not recorded which). The CDR3 region is CAISQGLQTSEGYTF. The CDR3 coding sequence is TGTGCCATCTCTCAGGGGCTCCAAACTTCGGAAGGCTACACCTTC.